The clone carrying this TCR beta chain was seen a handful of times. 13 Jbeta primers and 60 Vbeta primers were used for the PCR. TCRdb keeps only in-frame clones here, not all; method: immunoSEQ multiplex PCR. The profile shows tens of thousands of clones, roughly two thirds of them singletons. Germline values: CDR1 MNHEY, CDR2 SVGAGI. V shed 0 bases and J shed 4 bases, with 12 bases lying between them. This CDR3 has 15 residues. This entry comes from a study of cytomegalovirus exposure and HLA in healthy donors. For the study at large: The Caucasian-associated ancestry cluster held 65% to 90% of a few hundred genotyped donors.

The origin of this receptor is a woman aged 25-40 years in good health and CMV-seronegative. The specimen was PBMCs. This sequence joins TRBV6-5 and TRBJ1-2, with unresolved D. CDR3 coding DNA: TGTGCCAGCAGTTACTCAGGGAGGACGGCCTATGGCTACACCTTC. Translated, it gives CASSYSGRTAYGYTF.